A selection of T cell receptor beta chains follows, all from one sample in a study of CXCR3-negative and CXCR3-positive naive CD8 T cells. TCRdb reprocessed the 5' RACE reads and stores each CDR3 protein as one record, lacking DNA. The sample table sets out 75,000 to 100,000 distinct CDR3 sequences. Sequenced: naive CXCR3- CD8+ T cells from blood. The receptors were gathered from a human donor in good health. Some clones in this sample may be carry-over from other donors' samples. The CDR3 runs from the conserved cysteine through the conserved F or W. Fields, in order: V gene, clone size, J gene, CDR3 protein. Only some rows state a clone size, as once, few, many or a class for expanded clones.

TRBV11-2,NA,TRBJ2-7,CASSLDVGAGLSDEQYF
TRBV4-3,NA,TRBJ2-1,CASSLDRGGRFDEQFF
TRBV7-6,NA,TRBJ2-1,CASSTRTEALAGEDEQFF
TRBV4-1,NA,TRBJ1-2,CASSQGAPNYGYTF
TRBV29-1,NA,TRBJ2-7,CSVAPPGQGPYEQYF
TRBV19,NA,TRBJ2-7,CASSGTGALYEQYF
TRBV30,NA,TRBJ2-7,CAWSDRGSYEQYF
TRBV19,NA,TRBJ2-1,CASSLHLGGEQFF
TRBV20-1,NA,TRBJ1-2,CSASGGSNYGYTF
TRBV4-2,NA,TRBJ1-4,CASSQGNDLEKLFF
TRBV11-2,NA,TRBJ1-2,CASSSQGYYGYTF
TRBV28,NA,TRBJ2-3,CASSFPTRLAGARVRGDTQYF
TRBV2,NA,TRBJ2-1,CASRQIGGGLADYNEQFF
TRBV12-3/TRBV12-4,NA,TRBJ1-4,CASSFVLEKLFF
TRBV7-6,NA,TRBJ2-2,CASSGTGNTGELFF
TRBV5-4,NA,TRBJ2-2,CASSLQSGTGLISGELFF
TRBV7-2,NA,TRBJ1-1,CASSPSGGGNTEAFF
TRBV4-1,NA,TRBJ2-7,CASSQDGAQRGPYEQYF
TRBV27,NA,TRBJ2-3,CASSFGESVPLLSTDTQYF
TRBV28,NA,TRBJ1-1,CASSHYTGNTEAFF
TRBV29-1,NA,TRBJ2-2,CSAHRESGELFF
TRBV6-5,NA,TRBJ2-7,CASRAGTYEQYF
TRBV9,NA,TRBJ2-3,CASSVGQGATDTQYF
TRBV7-6,NA,TRBJ2-1,CASSPLAGGPNEQFF
TRBV20-1,NA,TRBJ2-7,CSARPGTAPEQYF
TRBV15,NA,TRBJ2-7,CATSRGRTYEQYF
TRBV7-9,NA,TRBJ2-5,CASSLAGRAQETQYF
TRBV19,NA,TRBJ2-2,CASTLYPRGTNTGELFF
TRBV28,NA,TRBJ2-3,CASSLSLDPTDTQYF
TRBV13,NA,TRBJ2-7,CASSSRTGALYEQYF
TRBV29-1,NA,TRBJ2-1,CSVQGLVTYNEQFF
TRBV9,NA,TRBJ2-7,CASSDSGGSYEQYF
TRBV7-9,NA,TRBJ2-7,CASSPSDRKPYEQYF
TRBV6-2/TRBV6-3,NA,TRBJ2-7,CASSAPRDRGPEQYF
TRBV20-1,NA,TRBJ2-7,CSARDPAGSSYEQYF
TRBV29-1,medium-sized,TRBJ2-7,CSVIIRDPYEQYF
TRBV20-1,NA,TRBJ2-1,CSARGDREPYNEQFF
TRBV20-1,NA,TRBJ2-7,CSARETYEQYF
TRBV7-9,NA,TRBJ2-1,CASSTSSGSVVYYEQFF
TRBV19,NA,TRBJ2-3,CASTAGSSYTTDTQYF
TRBV29-1,NA,TRBJ2-1,CSVEFYGRASGSSYNEQFF
TRBV2,NA,TRBJ2-7,CASTRQGDYEQYF
TRBV7-6,NA,TRBJ2-5,CASNKIKQETQYF